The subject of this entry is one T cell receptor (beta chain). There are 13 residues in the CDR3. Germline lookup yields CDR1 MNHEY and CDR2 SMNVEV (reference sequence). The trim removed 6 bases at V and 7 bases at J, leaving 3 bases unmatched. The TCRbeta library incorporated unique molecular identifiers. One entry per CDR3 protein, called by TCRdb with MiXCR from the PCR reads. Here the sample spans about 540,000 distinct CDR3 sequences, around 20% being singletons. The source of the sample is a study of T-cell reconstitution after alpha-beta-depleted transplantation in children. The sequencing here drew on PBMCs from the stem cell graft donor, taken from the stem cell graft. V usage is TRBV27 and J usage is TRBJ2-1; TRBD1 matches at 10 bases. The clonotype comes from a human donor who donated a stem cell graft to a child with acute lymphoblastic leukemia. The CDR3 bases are TGTGCCAGCAGGCGGACAGGGGGAAATGAGCAGTTCTTC. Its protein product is CASRRTGGNEQFF.